This record looks at one T cell receptor beta chain sequence and its context. The data derive from a study of control samples from healthy donors and cancer patients. Here immunoSEQ multiplex PCR was the method, and the copy in TCRdb shows in-frame clones only, minus some. This sample has 100,000 to 120,000 clones, with over 75% found just once. This CDR3 spans 14 amino acids. The V gene's germline CDR1 is GTSNPN and CDR2 SVGIG (reference sequence). Trimming cost V 1 base and J 8 bases, with 14 bases left between them. V is TRBV30 and J is TRBJ1-4, with a weak D call TRBD1 (5 bases). The specimen was PBMCs. The origin of this receptor is a woman in her sixties or seventies with lung cancer. The DNA of the CDR3 is TGTGCCTGGAGTGCAGGGACTTCACGGGAAAAACTGTTTTTT. This gives the protein CAWSAGTSREKLFF.